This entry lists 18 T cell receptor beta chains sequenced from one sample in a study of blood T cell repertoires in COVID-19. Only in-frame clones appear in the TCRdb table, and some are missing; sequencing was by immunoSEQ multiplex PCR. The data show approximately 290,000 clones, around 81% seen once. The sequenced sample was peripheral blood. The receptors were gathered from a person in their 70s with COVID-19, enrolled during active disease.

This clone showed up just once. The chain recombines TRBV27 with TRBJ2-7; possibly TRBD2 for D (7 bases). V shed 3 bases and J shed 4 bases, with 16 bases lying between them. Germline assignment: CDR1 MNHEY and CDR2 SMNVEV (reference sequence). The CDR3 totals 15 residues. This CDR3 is CASSFGGSGTYEQYF. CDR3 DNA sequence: TGTGCCAGCAGTTTCGGGGGGTCGGGGACATACGAGCAGTACTTC.

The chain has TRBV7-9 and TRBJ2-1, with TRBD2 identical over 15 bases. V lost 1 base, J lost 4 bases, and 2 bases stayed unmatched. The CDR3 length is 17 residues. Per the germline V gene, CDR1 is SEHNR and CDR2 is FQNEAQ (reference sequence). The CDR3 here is CASSLGGLAGGYNEQFF. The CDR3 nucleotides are TGTGCCAGCAGCTTAGGAGGACTAGCGGGAGGGTACAATGAGCAGTTCTTC.

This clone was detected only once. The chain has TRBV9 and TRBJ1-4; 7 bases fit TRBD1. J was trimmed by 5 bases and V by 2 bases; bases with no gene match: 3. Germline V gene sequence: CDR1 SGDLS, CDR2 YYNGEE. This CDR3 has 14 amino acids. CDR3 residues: CASSVGQENEKLFF. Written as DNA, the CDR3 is TGTGCCAGCAGCGTCGGACAGGAGAATGAAAAACTGTTTTTT.

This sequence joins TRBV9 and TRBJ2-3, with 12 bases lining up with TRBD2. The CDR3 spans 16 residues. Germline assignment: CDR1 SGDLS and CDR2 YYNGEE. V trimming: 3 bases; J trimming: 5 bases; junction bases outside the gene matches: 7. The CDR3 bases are TGTGCCAGCAGCGACGGACTAGCGGGAAGGAAAGATACGCAGTATTTT. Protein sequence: CASSDGLAGRKDTQYF.

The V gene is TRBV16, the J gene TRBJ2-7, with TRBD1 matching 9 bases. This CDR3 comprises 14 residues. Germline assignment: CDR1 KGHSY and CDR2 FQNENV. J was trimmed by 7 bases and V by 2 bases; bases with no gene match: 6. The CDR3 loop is CASSQNRDRAEQYF. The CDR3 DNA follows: TGTGCCAGCAGCCAAAACCGGGACAGGGCTGAGCAGTACTTC.

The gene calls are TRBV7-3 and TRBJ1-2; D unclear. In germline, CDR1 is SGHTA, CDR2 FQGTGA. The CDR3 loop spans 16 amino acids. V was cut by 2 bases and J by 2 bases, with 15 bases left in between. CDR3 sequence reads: CASSLGPDGTNYGYTF. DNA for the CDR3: TGTGCCAGCAGCTTAGGGCCCGACGGAACAAACTATGGCTACACCTTC.

This CDR3 is CASSQVLEAGHQETQYF. In nucleotides, the CDR3 is TGTGCCAGCAGCCAAGTGCTTGAAGCGGGCCACCAAGAGACCCAGTACTTC. V usage is TRBV4-2 and J usage is TRBJ2-5, with a weak D call TRBD2 (6 bases). Germline V gene lookup returns CDR1 LGHNA and CDR2 YNFKEQ. V was cut by 1 base and J by 0 bases, with 15 bases left in between. The CDR3 is 17 residues long.

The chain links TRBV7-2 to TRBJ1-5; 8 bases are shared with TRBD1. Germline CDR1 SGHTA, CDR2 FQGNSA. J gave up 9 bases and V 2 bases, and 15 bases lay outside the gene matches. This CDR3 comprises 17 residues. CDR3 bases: TGTGCCAGCAGCTTAATGCATTCCAGGACAGGGCTAGTGCCCCAGCATTTT. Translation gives CASSLMHSRTGLVPQHF.

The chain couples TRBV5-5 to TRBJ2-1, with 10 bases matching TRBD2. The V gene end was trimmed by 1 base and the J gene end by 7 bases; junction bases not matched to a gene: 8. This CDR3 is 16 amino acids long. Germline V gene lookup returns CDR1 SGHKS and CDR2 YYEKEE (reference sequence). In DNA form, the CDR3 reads TGTGCCAGCAGCTTGTGGTATGCTAGCGGGAGTAATGAGCAGTTCTTC. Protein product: CASSLWYASGSNEQFF.

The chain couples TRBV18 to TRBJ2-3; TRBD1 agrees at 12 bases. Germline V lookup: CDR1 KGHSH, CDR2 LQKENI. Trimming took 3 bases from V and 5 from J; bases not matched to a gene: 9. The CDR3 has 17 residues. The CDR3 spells CASSPRGDRGPRDTQYF. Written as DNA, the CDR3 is TGTGCCAGCTCACCGAGAGGGGACAGGGGGCCCAGAGATACGCAGTATTTT.

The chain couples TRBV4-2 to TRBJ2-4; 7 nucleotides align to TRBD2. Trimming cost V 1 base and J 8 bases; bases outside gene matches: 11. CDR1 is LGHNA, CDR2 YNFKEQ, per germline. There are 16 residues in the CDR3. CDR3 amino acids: CASSQVGRVSLDIQYF. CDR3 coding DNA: TGTGCCAGCAGCCAAGTGGGGAGGGTTAGCCTCGACATTCAGTACTTC.

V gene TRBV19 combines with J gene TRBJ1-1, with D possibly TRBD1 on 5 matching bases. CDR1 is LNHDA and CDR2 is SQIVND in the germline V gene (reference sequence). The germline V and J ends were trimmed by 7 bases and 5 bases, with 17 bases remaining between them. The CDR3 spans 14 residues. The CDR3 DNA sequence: TGTGCCAGTAAGGATGACGGCGGGGGGACTGAAGCTTTCTTT. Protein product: CASKDDGGGTEAFF.

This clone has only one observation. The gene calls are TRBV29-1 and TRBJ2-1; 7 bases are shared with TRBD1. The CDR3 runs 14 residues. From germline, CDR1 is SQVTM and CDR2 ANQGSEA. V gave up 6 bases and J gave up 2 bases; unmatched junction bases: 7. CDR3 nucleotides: TGCAGCGTGGCCGACAGGGCGACCTACAATGAGCAGTTCTTC. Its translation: CSVADRATYNEQFF.

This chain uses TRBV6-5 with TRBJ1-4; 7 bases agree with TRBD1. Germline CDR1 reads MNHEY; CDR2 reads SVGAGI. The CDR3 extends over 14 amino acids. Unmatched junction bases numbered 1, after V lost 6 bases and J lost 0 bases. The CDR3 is CASRGQATNEKLFF. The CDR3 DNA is TGTGCCAGCAGAGGACAGGCAACTAATGAAAAACTGTTTTTT.

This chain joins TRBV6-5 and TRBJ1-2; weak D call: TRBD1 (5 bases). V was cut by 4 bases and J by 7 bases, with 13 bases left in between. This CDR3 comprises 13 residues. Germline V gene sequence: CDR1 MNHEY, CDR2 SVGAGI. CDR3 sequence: CASSSYAGGGYTF. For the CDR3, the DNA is TGTGCCAGCAGTTCATACGCGGGGGGTGGCTACACCTTC.

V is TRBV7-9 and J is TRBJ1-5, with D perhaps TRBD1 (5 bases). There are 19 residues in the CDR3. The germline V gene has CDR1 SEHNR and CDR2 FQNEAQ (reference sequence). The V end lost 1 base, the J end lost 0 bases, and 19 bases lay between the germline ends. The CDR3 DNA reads TGTGCCAGCAGCTTAGTATCGGGGATGTGGGGGGTTAGCAATCAGCCCCAGCATTTT. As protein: CASSLVSGMWGVSNQPQHF.

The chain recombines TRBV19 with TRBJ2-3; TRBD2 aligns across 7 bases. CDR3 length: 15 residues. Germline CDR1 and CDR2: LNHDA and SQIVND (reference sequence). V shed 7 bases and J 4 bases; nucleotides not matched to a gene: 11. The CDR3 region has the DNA TGTGCCAGTACCGAATTAGCGGGTGGGGCAGATACGCAGTATTTT. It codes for CASTELAGGADTQYF.

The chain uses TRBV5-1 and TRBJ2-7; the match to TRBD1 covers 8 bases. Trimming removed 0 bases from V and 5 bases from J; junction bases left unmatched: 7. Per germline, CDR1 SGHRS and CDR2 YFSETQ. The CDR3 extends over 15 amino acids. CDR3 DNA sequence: TGCGCCAGCAGCTTGGCCCGGACAGGGACCGACGAGCAGTACTTC. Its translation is CASSLARTGTDEQYF.